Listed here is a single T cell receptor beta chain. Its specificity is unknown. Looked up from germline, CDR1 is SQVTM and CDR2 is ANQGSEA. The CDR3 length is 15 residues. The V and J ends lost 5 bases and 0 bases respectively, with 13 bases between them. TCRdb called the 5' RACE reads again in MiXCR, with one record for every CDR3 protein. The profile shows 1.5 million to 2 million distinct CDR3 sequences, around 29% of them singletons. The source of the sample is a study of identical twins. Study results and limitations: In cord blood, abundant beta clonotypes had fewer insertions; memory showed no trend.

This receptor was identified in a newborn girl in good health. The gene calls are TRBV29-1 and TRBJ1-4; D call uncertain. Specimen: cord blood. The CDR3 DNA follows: TGCAGCGTTTCGCAGGCCTATGCAACTAATGAAAAACTGTTTTTT. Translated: CSVSQAYATNEKLFF.